These 13 T cell receptor beta chains share one sample of origin, sequenced in a study of cytomegalovirus exposure and HLA in healthy donors. The PCR ran on 60 Vbeta and 13 Jbeta primers. The data were produced by immunoSEQ multiplex PCR, yet TCRdb's version contains in-frame clones alone and is incomplete. The sample lists about 90,000 clones; 70% to 75% were seen once. Sequencing used PBMCs. The receptors shown here come from a woman aged 18-35 years in good health and CMV-seropositive.

The chain links TRBV4-3 to TRBJ2-7; 7 nucleotides agree with TRBD2. The germline CDR1 and CDR2 sequences are LGHNA and YSLEER. The V segment lost 0 bases and the J segment 2 bases; nucleotides outside the gene matches: 1. The CDR3 totals 14 residues. The CDR3: CASSQEGLTYEQYF. The CDR3 bases are TGCGCCAGCAGCCAAGAGGGACTAACCTACGAGCAGTACTTC.

The chain employs TRBV18 and TRBJ1-2; 12 nucleotides agree with TRBD1. The CDR3 loop spans 16 amino acids. Germline V gene lookup returns CDR1 KGHSH and CDR2 LQKENI. J lost 7 bases, V lost 0 bases, and 6 bases had no gene match. The DNA of the CDR3 is TGTGCCAGCTCACCACCGGGACAGGGGGCAAGTCTTGGCTACACCTTC. Protein product: CASSPPGQGASLGYTF.

The rearrangement links TRBV7-9 to TRBJ1-1; no clear D. Between the trimmed V and J ends, which lost 0 bases and 0 bases, there was a span of 8 bases. From germline, CDR1 is SEHNR and CDR2 FQNEAQ (reference sequence). This CDR3 contains 15 residues. Here the CDR3 reads CASSLAGPLNTEAFF. Here the CDR3 DNA reads TGTGCCAGCAGCTTAGCTGGGCCGTTGAACACTGAAGCTTTCTTT.

The chain couples TRBV25-1 to TRBJ2-2, with 11 bases identical to TRBD1. The length of the CDR3 is 18 residues. V was pared by 4 bases and J by 6 bases, with 13 bases of the junction left unmatched. Germline-derived CDR1 and CDR2 are MGHDK and SYGVNS. The DNA of the CDR3 is TGTGCCAGCAGTGCCGAGAGCCCGGGACAGGGGGTCCCCGGGGAGCTGTTTTTT. As protein: CASSAESPGQGVPGELFF.

This clone showed up just once. The chain recombines TRBV27 with TRBJ2-1; no clear D. This CDR3 has 13 amino acids. V was pared by 4 bases and J by 9 bases, with 13 bases between. Germline V gives CDR1 MNHEY, CDR2 SMNVEV (reference sequence). CDR3 sequence: CASSSVPIGEQFF. The CDR3 DNA reads TGTGCCAGCAGTTCAGTTCCGATTGGTGAGCAGTTCTTC.

This chain joins TRBV9 and TRBJ1-2; D possibly corresponds to TRBD1 (5 bases). Germline V gene lookup returns CDR1 SGDLS and CDR2 YYNGEE. This CDR3 contains 15 residues. V dropped 0 bases and J dropped 6 bases, with 15 bases sitting between them. CDR3 amino acids: CASSVEGGAVNGYTF. For the CDR3, the DNA is TGTGCCAGCAGCGTAGAGGGAGGGGCAGTGAATGGCTACACCTTC.

The rearrangement joins TRBV5-1 to TRBJ2-3; D not certain. The length of the CDR3 is 14 residues. Looked up from germline, CDR1 is SGHRS and CDR2 is YFSETQ. CDR3 in amino acids: CTSQRFTSTDTQYF. The CDR3 coding sequence is TGCACCTCCCAGAGGTTTACTAGCACAGATACGCAGTATTTT.

The chain is built from TRBV28 and TRBJ2-7; no clear D. CDR3 size: 12 residues. The V end was cut by 4 bases, the J end by 6 bases, with 10 bases between. Germline assignment: CDR1 MDHEN and CDR2 SYDVKM. The CDR3 protein is CASSSTLLEQYF. The CDR3 bases are TGTGCCAGCAGTTCGACACTTCTCGAGCAGTACTTC.

The chain links TRBV9 to TRBJ2-1; 12 bases map to TRBD2. V dropped 0 bases and J dropped 7; count of bases not matched to a gene: 2. Germline lookup yields CDR1 SGDLS and CDR2 YYNGEE. The CDR3 sequence is 15 residues long. This CDR3 reads CASSVEGTSGNEQFF. The CDR3 DNA reads as TGTGCCAGCAGCGTAGAAGGGACTAGCGGGAATGAGCAGTTCTTC.

The chain employs TRBV18 and TRBJ2-4; TRBD1 is a possible D gene (6 bases). V was shortened by 0 bases and J by 2 bases, with 8 bases between the two germline ends. Germline V lookup: CDR1 KGHSH, CDR2 LQKENI. The CDR3 loop spans 15 amino acids. The CDR3 bases are TGTGCCAGCTCACCACCGCAGGGGACCAAAAACATTCAGTACTTC. Translating gives CASSPPQGTKNIQYF.

CDR3: CASSFRQGSNEKLFF. In nucleotides, the CDR3 is TGTGCCAGTAGTTTCCGACAGGGGTCTAATGAAAAACTGTTTTTT. The chain combines TRBV19 with TRBJ1-4, with 8 bases matching TRBD1. Trimming cost V 5 bases and J 3 bases; bases outside gene matches: 5. This CDR3 contains 15 residues. Germline V gene sequence: CDR1 LNHDA, CDR2 SQIVND (reference sequence).

The rearrangement links TRBV28 to TRBJ2-7, with TRBD2 identical over 10 bases. The germline V gene has CDR1 MDHEN and CDR2 SYDVKM. The CDR3 has 15 residues. Losses at the gene ends were 5 bases for V and 5 bases for J; bases not matched to a gene: 9. The CDR3 nucleotides read TGTGCCAGCAGTCCCCCCCAAGCGGGAGGGAACGAGCAGTACTTC. It specifies CASSPPQAGGNEQYF. Combining the CDR3 with reference TRBV28 and TRBJ2-7 gives the whole variable domain DVKVTQSSRYLVKRTGEKVFLECVQDMDHENMFWYRQDPGLGLRLIYFSYDVKMKEKGDIPEGYSVSREKKERFSLILESASTNQTSMYLCASSPPQAGGNEQYFGPGTRLTVT.

This chain links TRBV19 with TRBJ2-7, with 8 bases identical to TRBD1. Germline V lookup: CDR1 LNHDA, CDR2 SQIVND (reference sequence). This CDR3 region has 15 residues. Trimming cost V 9 bases and J 3 bases; bases outside gene matches: 13. CDR3 region: CASVTGVQKRYEQYF. CDR3 DNA: TGTGCCAGCGTGACAGGGGTCCAAAAACGCTACGAGCAGTACTTC.